These 17 T cell receptor beta chains were sequenced from one sample in a study of OX40 agonist ivuxolimab in advanced cancers. The library relied on the immunoSEQ multiplex PCR assay. The immuneACCESS repertoire file appears here via TCRdb, limited to in-frame rearrangements. These files lack a portion of the clones; in checked studies, under half of the deficit traces to unresolved V genes, and the cause of the others is not known. This sample gives 59,000 or so clones in total; around 86% of them show up just once. The top ten hold 0.3% to 0.45% of the sample. The source material was CD4+ or CD8+ T cells sorted from blood, sampled in a trial of the OX40 agonist ivuxolimab. These receptors all come from an adult with an advanced solid tumor such as melanoma, head and neck, liver or kidney cancer.

This clone was detected only once. The V call is TRBV6-6, the J call TRBJ1-2; D ambiguous. The CDR3 consists of 13 residues. CDR1 and CDR2 from the germline V gene are MNHNY and SVGAGI (reference sequence). V was shortened by 2 bases and J by 5 bases, with 9 bases between the two germline ends. CDR3: CASSYEGGYGYTF. DNA for the CDR3: TGTGCCAGCAGTTACGAGGGAGGGTATGGCTACACCTTC.

This sequence joins TRBV4-1 and TRBJ1-1; weak D call: TRBD1 (5 bases). The ends were cut back, 2 bases at V and 6 bases at J, with 22 bases in the middle. Germline assignment: CDR1 MGHRA and CDR2 YSYEKL. The CDR3 contains 17 residues. The CDR3 spells CASSQRGQGHRASEAFF. DNA for the CDR3: TGCGCCAGCAGCCAACGAGGACAAGGCCATAGAGCCTCTGAAGCTTTCTTT.

This chain joins TRBV4-2 and TRBJ2-7, with D uncertain. The V gene lost 1 base and the J gene lost 4 bases, with 5 bases spanning the gap. This CDR3 has 12 residues. Germline CDR1 is LGHNA and CDR2 is YNFKEQ. The CDR3, as DNA: TGTGCCAGCAGCCAAGTCCGGTACGAGCAGTACTTC. Protein sequence: CASSQVRYEQYF.

This chain connects TRBV10-3 to TRBJ2-7, with 7 bases lining up with TRBD1. Trimming cost V 10 bases and J 5 bases; bases outside gene matches: 14. The germline gives CDR1 ENHRY, CDR2 SYGVKD. The CDR3 is 14 residues long. The CDR3 spells CATRGDSGQNEQYF. The CDR3 DNA reads TGTGCCACGAGAGGGGACAGCGGTCAAAACGAGCAGTACTTC.

The sample holds a few counts of this clone. V usage is TRBV5-4 and J usage is TRBJ2-5, with D perhaps matching TRBD2 (7 bases). Germline CDR1 reads SGHNT; CDR2 reads YYREEE (reference sequence). The CDR3 length is 15 residues. Between the trimmed V and J ends, which lost 0 bases and 4 bases, there was a span of 13 bases. The CDR3 here is CASSLGGGVGETQYF. The CDR3 DNA reads as TGTGCCAGCAGCTTGGGAGGGGGGGTTGGAGAGACCCAGTACTTC.

The J gene is TRBJ2-1, the V gene TRBV9; possible D gene TRBD2, 5 bases. The V end was cut by 2 bases, the J end by 3 bases, with 12 bases between. Germline CDR1 reads SGDLS; CDR2 reads YYNGEE. This CDR3 contains 15 residues. The CDR3 is CASSVSSSHYNEQFF. CDR3 DNA: TGTGCCAGCAGCGTCTCTAGCAGCCACTACAATGAGCAGTTCTTC.

The chain is built from TRBV2 and TRBJ1-1, with D maybe TRBD1 (6 bases). The CDR3 covers 14 residues. CDR1 is SNHLY, CDR2 FYNNEI, per germline. The ends were cut back, 5 bases at V and 0 bases at J, with 10 bases in the middle. The CDR3 nucleotides read TGTGCCAGCAGTCAACAGGGTTTGAACACTGAAGCTTTCTTT. It specifies CASSQQGLNTEAFF.

CDR3 in DNA: TGTGCCAGCAGCGTTCGTTGGAGTGGCACAGATACGCAGTATTTT. Translated, it gives CASSVRWSGTDTQYF. The chain joins TRBV9 to TRBJ2-3; no clear D gene. CDR1 is SGDLS and CDR2 is YYNGEE in the germline V gene. The CDR3 covers 15 residues. Trimming removed 2 bases at V and 1 base at J, with 11 bases between.

The chain has TRBV1 and TRBJ1-3; the table's TRBD1 call for D was not verified on the DNA. TRBV1 is a documented pseudogene. This CDR3 comprises 14 residues. In nucleotides, the CDR3 is TGCACCAGCAGCCCCCGGACAGTGGGAAACACCATATATTTT. Residues: CTSSPRTVGNTIYF.

Judged by abundance, this clone is medium-sized. Other DNA sequences of this sample code for an identical CDR3. The chain joins TRBV30 to TRBJ1-5; D uncertain. The ends were cut back, 0 bases at V and 2 bases at J, with 5 bases in the middle. Looked up from germline, CDR1 is GTSNPN and CDR2 is SVGIG (reference sequence). The CDR3 runs 13 residues. The CDR3 DNA reads TGTGCCTGGAGTGTGCAGGGCAATCAGCCCCAGCATTTT. Protein product: CAWSVQGNQPQHF.

The rearrangement joins TRBV5-1 to TRBJ2-3; tentatively, D is TRBD2 (5 bases). Germline V CDR1 and CDR2: SGHRS, YFSETQ. This CDR3 region has 16 residues. With 0 bases removed from V and 0 bases from J, the gap between germline ends came to 11 bases. The CDR3 coding sequence is TGCGCCAGCAGCTTGGGGCGAGCGGATAGCACAGATACGCAGTATTTT. Translating it yields CASSLGRADSTDTQYF.

This clone has more than one count but fewer than ten. The chain links TRBV7-9 to TRBJ2-3; 9 bases line up with TRBD1. The CDR3 totals 15 residues. Germline V CDR1 and CDR2: SEHNR, FQNEAQ (reference sequence). The V and J ends lost 4 bases and 2 bases, in that order; junction bases with no gene match: 4. The CDR3 region is CASSYGTGPTDTQYF. As DNA, the CDR3 is TGTGCCAGCAGCTACGGGACAGGGCCCACAGATACGCAGTATTTT.

J is TRBJ2-2 and V is TRBV4-2; 7 bases align to TRBD1. The CDR3 is 17 amino acids. Germline lookup yields CDR1 LGHNA and CDR2 YNFKEQ. The V segment lost 0 bases and the J segment 0 bases; nucleotides outside the gene matches: 4. CDR3 region: CASSQEPTGPNTGELFF. Here the CDR3 DNA reads TGTGCCAGCAGCCAAGAACCGACAGGGCCGAACACCGGGGAGCTGTTTTTT.

The chain is built from TRBV7-9 and TRBJ1-3, with 7 bases matching TRBD1. V shed 5 bases, J shed 2 bases, and the junction held 9 bases outside the gene matches. Germline CDR1 is SEHNR and CDR2 is FQNEAQ (reference sequence). CDR3 length: 16 residues. The CDR3 nucleotides read TGTGCCAGCAGCCCCCGGGCAGGGGGAGCTGGAAACACCATATATTTT. The encoded protein is CASSPRAGGAGNTIYF.

In its sample, this clone was seen once. The gene calls are TRBV5-1 and TRBJ1-2; D not certain. This CDR3 region has 15 residues. The V and J ends lost 4 bases and 0 bases respectively, with 13 bases between them. The germline gives CDR1 SGHRS, CDR2 YFSETQ. CDR3 sequence reads: CASSTGRVTNYGYTF. In nucleotides, the CDR3 is TGCGCCAGCAGCACCGGCAGAGTCACTAACTATGGCTACACCTTC.

The genes are TRBV19 and TRBJ2-3; no definite D call. Trimming took 9 bases from V and 4 from J, leaving 2 bases between them. Germline values: CDR1 LNHDA, CDR2 SQIVND (reference sequence). The length of the CDR3 is 9 residues. CDR3 sequence reads: CARSDTQYF. As DNA, the CDR3 is TGTGCCAGATCAGATACGCAGTATTTT.

The chain uses TRBV7-8 and TRBJ2-2; possibly TRBD1 for D (5 bases). CDR3 length: 17 amino acids. V was pared by 5 bases and J by 3 bases, with 19 bases between. Germline V gene lookup returns CDR1 SGHVS and CDR2 FQNEAQ. The CDR3 nucleotides read TGTGCCAGCAGCAAAGGCTGGGGCCGAGATCACACCGGGGAGCTGTTTTTT. Amino acids: CASSKGWGRDHTGELFF.